This T cell receptor (beta chain) was profiled in a study of CD8+CD57+ T cells in acquired aplastic anemia. Those patients picked for sequencing had displayed CD8+CD57+ cell expansion on flow cytometry. The diagnosis in all patients was severe acquired aplastic anemia. Profiles of TCR beta VDJ and CDR3 were generated from a genomic DNA template. TCRdb called the reads again in MiXCR, with one record for every CDR3 protein. The sample holds approximately 470,000 distinct CDR3 sequences; roughly 34% are singletons and the top ten take 0.8% to 0.85%. Germline lookup yields CDR1 LGHNA and CDR2 YNFKEQ. Deletions cut 2 bases from V and 16 bases from J, with 18 bases between. The CDR3 totals 13 residues.

The chain is built from TRBV4-2 and TRBJ2-1; D remains ambiguous. The sequenced material came from sorted CD4+, CD8+, or CD8+CD57+ T cells (not recorded which) from PBMCs. This TCR derives from a human donor with aplastic anemia. CDR3 DNA: TGTGCCAGCAGCCAAACCCCGGGTCGAGAGGTCTTCTTC. It specifies CASSQTPGREVFF.